Reported below is one T cell receptor (beta chain). The antigen remains undetermined. The sample originates from a study of siplizumab effects on memory and regulatory T cells. Study findings and constraints: Greater diversity than memory cells seemed evident in naive T cells, which also appeared to be major alloresponse contributors. It was never confirmed that proliferating Tregs from siplizumab cultures were suppressive. The mean Treg-derived percentage of mappable alloreactive CD4+ clones was under 75% with siplizumab compared with 25% to 30% in controls.

Assay used: immunoSEQ multiplex PCR; TCRdb lists only in-frame clones, some missing. The sample lists under 100,000 clones, roughly 87% seen once, with about 1.4% in the top ten. The CDR3 extends over 14 amino acids. The V gene's germline CDR1 is SGHRS and CDR2 YFSETQ. V was cut by 4 bases and J by 5 bases, with 15 bases left in between. The source is a human donor in good health. Sequenced material: Tregs sorted from blood. The chain has TRBV5-1 and TRBJ2-5; perhaps TRBD2 as D (6 bases). Here the CDR3 DNA reads TGCGCCAGCAGCCGGGACTCGTCGTTTGAGACCCAGTACTTC. Translating it yields CASSRDSSFETQYF.